These T cell receptor beta chains were read from a single sample in a study of blood T cell repertoires in COVID-19. Sequencing was performed with immunoSEQ multiplex PCR; in TCRdb, only in-frame clones are kept and a portion is missing. The sample yields around 50,000 clones, roughly 82% seen once. Input material: peripheral blood. The source of these receptors is a woman older than 75 with acute or convalescent COVID-19. Each CDR3 is given with its conserved first and last residue. Each record gives: CDR3 length, D gene, V gene, clone size, J gene, CDR3 DNA, CDR3 protein. D genes are given only for firm matches. Clone size appears in some rows only: once, few, many, or a class for an expanded clone.

15,NA,TRBV15,NA,TRBJ1-4,TGTGCCACCAGCAGAAGAACAGGGATGGATGAAAAACTGTTTTTT,CATSRRTGMDEKLFF
11,NA,TRBV5-4,NA,TRBJ2-1,TGTGCCAGCAGCTCCTATAATGAGCAGTTCTTC,CASSSYNEQFF
12,NA,TRBV29-1,NA,TRBJ2-5,TGCAGCGTTGGAGGTTTAGGAGAGACCCAGTACTTC,CSVGGLGETQYF
13,NA,TRBV5-1,few,TRBJ1-2,TGCGCCAGCAGCCCGGTAGGGGTCCATGGCTACACCTTC,CASSPVGVHGYTF
15,NA,TRBV5-4,NA,TRBJ2-3,TGTGCCAGCAGCTTGGACAGAAGGAGCACAGATACGCAGTATTTT,CASSLDRRSTDTQYF
13,NA,TRBV10-3,NA,TRBJ1-5,TGTGCCACCCAGGGTGCGGGCAATCAGCCCCAGCATTTT,CATQGAGNQPQHF
15,NA,TRBV19,few,TRBJ2-7,TGTGCCAGTAGTATAGGGCAGAATTCCCTCTACGAGCAGTACTTC,CASSIGQNSLYEQYF
11,NA,TRBV20-1,NA,TRBJ1-1,TGCAGTGCTACAACTAGCACTGAAGCTTTCTTT,CSATTSTEAFF
15,TRBD2,TRBV7-8,NA,TRBJ2-7,TGTGCCAGCAGCTTAGGGCTAGCGGGAGTTTCCGAGCAGTACTTC,CASSLGLAGVSEQYF
15,TRBD1,TRBV4-2,NA,TRBJ1-2,TGTGCCAGCAGCCCTCCTTTACAGGGGGCGGGTGGCTACACCTTC,CASSPPLQGAGGYTF
14,NA,TRBV2,NA,TRBJ2-5,TGTGCCAGCAGTCCTCGACAGGCCCAAGAGACCCAGTACTTC,CASSPRQAQETQYF
15,TRBD1,TRBV4-2,few,TRBJ2-7,TGTGCCAGCAGCCAAGATCGGGGACAGGGCGACGAGCAGTACTTC,CASSQDRGQGDEQYF
18,NA,TRBV21-1,NA,TRBJ2-1,TGTGCCAACTCGCCGACCCCGTTCCCGGGAGGGTCTTACAATGAGCAGTTCTTC,CANSPTPFPGGSYNEQFF
14,NA,TRBV18,NA,TRBJ2-1,TGTGCCAGCTCACGGGTCAGGGGTCAGAATGAGCAGTTCTTC,CASSRVRGQNEQFF
13,TRBD1,TRBV28,NA,TRBJ1-6,TGTGCCAGCGGCCGGGACAGGGGTTCACCCCTCCACTTT,CASGRDRGSPLHF
15,NA,TRBV9,NA,TRBJ2-2,TGTGCCAGCAGCGTAGGACACCTAAACACCGGGGAGCTGTTTTTT,CASSVGHLNTGELFF
13,NA,TRBV12-3/TRBV12-4,NA,TRBJ1-2,TGTGCCAGCAGTCCACGACAGGCGGATGGCTACACCTTC,CASSPRQADGYTF
12,TRBD1,TRBV6-6,NA,TRBJ1-1,TGTGCCAGCAGTAACGGACAGGGTGAAGCTTTCTTT,CASSNGQGEAFF
17,NA,TRBV18,NA,TRBJ2-1,TGTGCCAGCTCACCAGGGGCATCCAGGAGCTCCTACAATGAGCAGTTCTTC,CASSPGASRSSYNEQFF
13,NA,TRBV12-3/TRBV12-4,NA,TRBJ2-5,TGTGCCAGCAGTTTGGTAGACCAAGAGACCCAGTACTTC,CASSLVDQETQYF
17,TRBD1,TRBV2,NA,TRBJ2-7,TGTGCCAGCAGAGACAGGGGCCAGGGGGGAAGCTCCTACGAGCAGTACTTC,CASRDRGQGGSSYEQYF
14,TRBD1,TRBV7-2,once,TRBJ2-5,TGTGCCAGCAGCCACAGGGGCCGCAAGGGGACCCAGTACTTC,CASSHRGRKGTQYF
13,NA,TRBV15,NA,TRBJ1-1,TGTGCCACCAGCAGAGAGAGGCGTACTGAAGCTTTCTTT,CATSRERRTEAFF
14,TRBD2,TRBV7-3,few,TRBJ2-1,TGTGCCAGCAGCCGGACTAGTGGCGGCAATGAGCAGTTCTTC,CASSRTSGGNEQFF
14,NA,TRBV30,NA,TRBJ1-2,TGTGCCTGGAGTGAGCGGGGGGGCAACTATGGCTACACCTTC,CAWSERGGNYGYTF
16,TRBD1,TRBV28,once,TRBJ1-1,TGTGCCAGCAGGGAGGGACAGGGTGGGTCGCGGACTGAAGCTTTCTTT,CASREGQGGSRTEAFF
14,NA,TRBV3-1/TRBV3-2,NA,TRBJ2-7,TGTGCCAGCAACATGACAGCGATCTCCTACGAGCAGTACTTC,CASNMTAISYEQYF
14,NA,TRBV5-1,NA,TRBJ2-7,TGCGCCAGCAGCACGCAGGGAATCTCCTACGAGCAGTACTTC,CASSTQGISYEQYF
14,NA,TRBV5-1,NA,TRBJ1-1,TGCGCCAGCAGGGAGGGTTCTTCGGGCACTGAAGCTTTCTTT,CASREGSSGTEAFF
17,TRBD2,TRBV27,few,TRBJ2-6,TGTGCCAGCAGTTTGGCTAGCGGGGGGGCTGGGGCCAACGTCCTGACTTTC,CASSLASGGAGANVLTF